Listed below are T cell receptor beta chains from one sample, sequenced in a study of metastatic and nonmetastatic thyroid tumors. TCRdb recomputed clones from the PCR reads via MiXCR. The sample includes just under 20,000 clones, 22% seen only once; the top ten take around 9.3%. Sequenced input: tumor tissue. The receptor set was obtained from a male donor with papillary thyroid cancer or a benign thyroid nodule (not recorded which). Some clones in this sample may be carry-over from other donors' samples. The CDR3 runs from the conserved cysteine through the conserved F or W. A D gene is named only where the DNA matches it firmly. A clone size is listed for some rows: how often the clone was seen (once, few, many), or a class if it is expanded.

TRBJ1-5 | many | NA | TRBV12-5 | TGTGCTAGTGGTTCACCAGACAGCCTCAAAAGTCAGCCCCAGCATTTT | CASGSPDSLKSQPQHF
TRBJ2-2 | many | NA | TRBV30 | TGTGCCTGCTTGTCGGCCCCTCAGACCGGGGAGCTGTTTTTT | CACLSAPQTGELFF
TRBJ2-2 | few | NA | TRBV6-4 | TGTGCCAGCAGTGACGAGGGGACGTCGAACACCGGGGAGCTGTTTTTT | CASSDEGTSNTGELFF
TRBJ1-3 | few | TRBD1 | TRBV6-1 | TGTGCCAGCAGATCCGGGACAGCTGGAAACACCATATATTTT | CASRSGTAGNTIYF
TRBJ2-7 | medium-sized | NA | TRBV6-2/TRBV6-3 | TGTGCCAGCACCCTAATGGACGGTAGCTCCTACGAGCAGTACTTC | CASTLMDGSSYEQYF
TRBJ2-1 | many | TRBD2 | TRBV6-5 | TGTGCCAGCAGTCCCCGGACTAGCGGGAGGGTTCGTAATGAGCAGTTCTTC | CASSPRTSGRVRNEQFF
TRBJ2-2 | many | TRBD1 | TRBV6-1 | TGTGCCAACCCCTTAAACCCCGGGACAGCGAACACCGGGGAGCTGTTTTTT | CANPLNPGTANTGELFF
TRBJ2-1 | NA | TRBD2 | TRBV6-1 | TGTGCCAGAAGCCCGAGGGGACTAGCGTTGTTCTTC | CARSPRGLALFF
TRBJ2-7 | NA | NA | TRBV7-8 | TGTGCCAGCAGCTTGGGCACCTCCTACGAGCAGAACTTC | CASSLGTSYEQNF
TRBJ1-2 | few | NA | TRBV28 | TGTGCCAGCAGTTTATCTAGGACGATTGGGGGCTACACCTTC | CASSLSRTIGGYTF
TRBJ2-6 | many | TRBD1 | TRBV5-1 | TGCGCCAGCAGCGGGGGACAGGAGGCTGGGGCCAACGTCCTGACTTTC | CASSGGQEAGANVLTF
TRBJ2-6 | few | TRBD2 | TRBV15 | TGTGCCACCAGCGACATAGCGGGGATCTCTGGGGCCAACGTCCTGACTTTC | CATSDIAGISGANVLTF
TRBJ2-7 | NA | TRBD1 | TRBV5-1 | TGCGCCAGCAGCTCGGGACAGGGGACCTACGAGCAGTACTTC | CASSSGQGTYEQYF
TRBJ2-2 | many | NA | TRBV6-1 | TGTGCCAGCAGCTTACTATGGACCGGGGAGCTGTTTTTT | CASSLLWTGELFF
TRBJ2-1 | NA | TRBD1 | TRBV4-1 | TGCGCCAGCAGCCAAGAGCGGACAGGGGGTAATGAGCAGTTCTTC | CASSQERTGGNEQFF
TRBJ2-2 | NA | NA | TRBV7-2 | TGTGCCAGGAGACTAGGGGACACCGGTGAGCTGTTTTTT | CARRLGDTGELFF
TRBJ2-3 | many | NA | TRBV6-4 | TGTGCCAGCAGTGAGGGGGACAACACAGATACGCAGTATTTT | CASSEGDNTDTQYF
TRBJ2-7 | many | NA | TRBV6-1 | TGTGCCAGCAGGGCCGGGGAGCAATTAGTCACTCGATACGAGCAGTACTTC | CASRAGEQLVTRYEQYF
TRBJ1-3 | NA | NA | TRBV6-6 | TGTGCCAGCAGTTACGAAGGGGGGGGATCTGGAAACACCATATATTTT | CASSYEGGGSGNTIYF
TRBJ2-2 | many | NA | TRBV12-3/TRBV12-4 | TGTGCCAGCAGTTGGCAAGGAGACACCGGGGAGCTGTTTTTT | CASSWQGDTGELFF
TRBJ1-2 | once | TRBD1 | TRBV14 | TGTGCCAGCAGCCAATCCGGGACAGGGAACTATGGCTACACCTTC | CASSQSGTGNYGYTF
TRBJ1-4 | many | NA | TRBV7-9 | TGTGCCAGCAGAGGGATTACTAATGAAAAACTGTTTTTT | CASRGITNEKLFF
TRBJ1-5 | many | TRBD1 | TRBV20-1 | TGCAGTGCCGTGACAGGGGGCTGGAATCAGCCCCAGCATTTT | CSAVTGGWNQPQHF
TRBJ2-3 | NA | NA | TRBV5-1 | TGCGCCAGCAGCGCAGAGAAATATACGCAGTATTTT | CASSAEKYTQYF
TRBJ2-7 | many | NA | TRBV20-1 | TGCAGTGCTAGAGACCCCGCCAGCGCGAGAACCTACGAGCAGTACTTC | CSARDPASARTYEQYF
TRBJ2-1 | NA | TRBD2 | TRBV6-1 | TGTGCCAGCAACCCCCTAGCGGGAGTCTTAGGTGAGCAGTTCTTC | CASNPLAGVLGEQFF
TRBJ1-3 | NA | NA | TRBV7-9 | TGTGCCAGCAGCTTTATCTTGAGCTCTGCAAACACCATATATTTT | CASSFILSSANTIYF
TRBJ2-3 | many | NA | TRBV28 | TGTGCCAGCAGTTTGCAGGGTACAGATACGCAGTATTTT | CASSLQGTDTQYF
TRBJ1-5 | NA | NA | TRBV14 | TGTGCCAGCAGCCAAGGGGTGTGGCAGCCCCAGCATTTT | CASSQGVWQPQHF
TRBJ1-1 | NA | TRBD1 | TRBV12-5 | TGTGCTAGTGGCTCCCAGGGGGACACTGAAGCTTTCTTT | CASGSQGDTEAFF
TRBJ2-4 | many | NA | TRBV6-1 | TGTGCCAGCAGTCAGGGGGGGGAAAACATTCAGTACTTC | CASSQGGENIQYF
TRBJ2-1 | many | TRBD2 | TRBV7-3 | TGTGCCAGCAGCCTAGTCGGGGCTAGCGGGATATACAATGAGCAGTTCTTC | CASSLVGASGIYNEQFF
TRBJ2-5 | many | NA | TRBV7-9 | TGTGCCAGCAGCTTATCGGGAGAAGAGACCCAGTACTTC | CASSLSGEETQYF
TRBJ1-6 | NA | TRBD1 | TRBV19 | TGTGGCAGTAGCCGACAGGGATTTAATTCACCCCTCCACTTT | CGSSRQGFNSPLHF
TRBJ1-1 | many | NA | TRBV10-3 | TGTGCCACATCAGGACAACCAGGGGACACTGAAGCTTTCTTT | CATSGQPGDTEAFF
TRBJ1-5 | few | NA | TRBV10-3 | TGTGCCATATCAAACTCCGTTGGTGAGCCCCAGCATTTT | CAISNSVGEPQHF